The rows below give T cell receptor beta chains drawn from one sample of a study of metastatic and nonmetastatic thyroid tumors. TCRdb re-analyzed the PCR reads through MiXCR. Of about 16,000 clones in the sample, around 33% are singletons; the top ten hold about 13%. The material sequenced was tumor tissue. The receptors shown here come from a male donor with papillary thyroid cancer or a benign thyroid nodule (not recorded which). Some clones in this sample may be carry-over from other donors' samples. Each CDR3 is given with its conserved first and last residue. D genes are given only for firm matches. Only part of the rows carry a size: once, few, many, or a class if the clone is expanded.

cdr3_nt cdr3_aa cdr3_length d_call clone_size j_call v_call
TGTGCCAGAGCTTGTGGCCAAGAGACCCAGTACTTC CARACGQETQYF 12 - - TRBJ2-5 TRBV6-5
TGCGCCAGCAGCCGACTAGCTGCCAGAACAGATACGCAGTATTTT CASSRLAARTDTQYF 15 TRBD2 many TRBJ2-3 TRBV5-1
TGTGCCACCAGCAGAGAAGCGGCGGGACAAAGGTACAATGAGCAGTTCTTC CATSREAAGQRYNEQFF 17 - many TRBJ2-1 TRBV15
TGTGCCAGCAGCACCCGGGGTTGCGGGAGCTATATGCAGTATTTT CASSTRGCGSYMQYF 15 TRBD2 - TRBJ2-3 TRBV11-1
TGCAGTGCTAGACCTATTACTAGCGGGAGCTCCTACGAGCAGTACTTC CSARPITSGSSYEQYF 16 TRBD2 once TRBJ2-7 TRBV20-1
TGTGCCAGCAGCCGGACTAGCAGCCCCTACGAGCAGTACTTC CASSRTSSPYEQYF 14 TRBD2 many TRBJ2-7 TRBV6-1
TGCGCCAGCAGCGTAGTACTAGCGGGTCCCTACGAGCAGTACTTC CASSVVLAGPYEQYF 15 TRBD2 - TRBJ2-7 TRBV5-1
TGTGCCACCAGCAGCGCGGGCAAAGGGTGGGCTTGCTTT CATSSAGKGWACF 13 - - TRBJ1-1 TRBV15
TGCGCCAGCAGTGAGAGTGGGACGGTTCGGGATCCTTTCTTT CASSESGTVRDPFF 14 - many TRBJ1-1 TRBV10-2
TGTGCCAGCAGCCCAGTTTCGGACTATGGCTACACCTTC CASSPVSDYGYTF 13 - medium-sized TRBJ1-2 TRBV7-2
TGTGCCATCAGTGGATCGGGACTTAACAATCAGCCCCAGCATTTT CAISGSGLNNQPQHF 15 - many TRBJ1-5 TRBV10-3
TGTGCCTGGGAAGTGGTAAACGGGTACGAGCAGTACTTC CAWEVVNGYEQYF 13 - - TRBJ2-7 TRBV30
TGTGCCAGCAGTTCACAGGGGGGGCACACTGAAGCTTTCTTT CASSSQGGHTEAFF 14 TRBD1 few TRBJ1-1 TRBV6-2/TRBV6-3
TGTGCCAGTAGTACAAGACTAGCGGGAGATCCAGAGACCCAGTACTTC CASSTRLAGDPETQYF 16 TRBD2 medium-sized TRBJ2-5 TRBV19
TGTGCCAGCAGTCGGACGGTCCGGGGCTACGAGCAGTACTTC CASSRTVRGYEQYF 14 - medium-sized TRBJ2-7 TRBV2
TGTGCCAGCAGCTCGAAGACTAGCGCCCAAGAGACCCAGTACTTC CASSSKTSAQETQYF 15 TRBD2 many TRBJ2-5 TRBV6-1
TGCAGTATGGGACCAGCCATCGCGGATACGCAGTATTTT CSMGPAIADTQYF 13 - - TRBJ2-3 TRBV20-1
TGTGCCAGCAGTTTCAGGGGGACAGGCGCCTACGAGCAGTACTTC CASSFRGTGAYEQYF 15 TRBD1 few TRBJ2-7 TRBV28
TGTGCCAGCAGCCGGGGACTACCCACAGATACGCAGTATTTT CASSRGLPTDTQYF 14 TRBD2 medium-sized TRBJ2-3 TRBV7-8
TGTGCCAGCAGCGCCCCGGGGGGCAAGAACTATGGCTACACCTTC CASSAPGGKNYGYTF 15 - medium-sized TRBJ1-2 TRBV6-1
TGTGCCAGCTGGACACTGAACACTGAAGCTTTCTTT CASWTLNTEAFF 12 - many TRBJ1-1 TRBV6-2/TRBV6-3
TGTGCCTGGAGTGGACCTGGTGGGGCCAACGTCCCGACTTTC CAWSGPGGANVPTF 14 - - TRBJ2-6 TRBV30
TGTGCCAGCAGTTCACCTGGACTAGCCTCGGAGACCCAGTACTTC CASSSPGLASETQYF 15 TRBD2 - TRBJ2-5 TRBV6-5
TGTGCCAGCAGTTTAGGGGGGCTCTGGTACGAGCAGTACTTC CASSLGGLWYEQYF 14 - many TRBJ2-7 TRBV12-3/TRBV12-4
TGCAGTGCTGGGCACGGTGGGAGCGGGGGGGCAGATACGCAGTATTTT CSAGHGGSGGADTQYF 16 TRBD2 many TRBJ2-3 TRBV20-1
TGTGCCAGCAGCTTATTCCGAGAGACCCAGTACTTC CASSLFRETQYF 12 - - TRBJ2-5 TRBV7-2
TGCGCCAGCAGCCAAGTCCCAGGGAGCAATCAGCCCCAGCATTTT CASSQVPGSNQPQHF 15 - - TRBJ1-5 TRBV4-1
TGTGCCAGCAGCTTAGGGACTAGCGGGAGTGGGGAGCAGTTCTTC CASSLGTSGSGEQFF 15 TRBD2 - TRBJ2-1 TRBV11-2
TGCGCCAGCAGCTTAGGGAATTGGAACAGTGGAAACACCATATATTTT CASSLGNWNSGNTIYF 16 - - TRBJ1-3 TRBV5-1
TGTGCCAGCAGTCAACAGGGGACAGTTGGCTACACCTTC CASSQQGTVGYTF 13 TRBD1 many TRBJ1-2 TRBV12-3/TRBV12-4
TGTGCCAGCAGCCCAGGACTAGTCGGCACAGATACGCAGTATTTT CASSPGLVGTDTQYF 15 TRBD2 - TRBJ2-3 TRBV11-2
TGTGCCAGCAGCTTAGTCCTAGCGCCGGGCGAGCAGTACTTC CASSLVLAPGEQYF 14 - - TRBJ2-7 TRBV7-9
TGTGCCAGCAGCTTACGGTTCTATGGCTACACCTTC CASSLRFYGYTF 12 - few TRBJ1-2 TRBV28
TGTGCCAGCAGCCAATCCGCCCGGACCCAGTACTTC CASSQSARTQYF 12 - - TRBJ2-5 TRBV3-1
TGTGCAAGTAGTCCGGGGTGTAGGTTTCAGGCCCAGCATTTT CASSPGCRFQAQHF 14 - - TRBJ1-5 TRBV19
TGTGCCAGCAGCGTATCACCCCCAGCTTTCTTT CASSVSPPAFF 11 - medium-sized TRBJ1-1 TRBV9
TGTGCCAGCAGCTTGCGGCGCCGCGCAAATGAAAAACTGTTTTTT CASSLRRRANEKLFF 15 - many TRBJ1-4 TRBV5-6
TGCAGTGCGGTCTGGGGGGAGACCCAGTACTTC CSAVWGETQYF 11 - medium-sized TRBJ2-5 TRBV20-1
TGTGCCAGCAGCTTAGGGACCTACAATGAGCAGTTCTTC CASSLGTYNEQFF 13 - - TRBJ2-1 TRBV7-2
TGCAGTGCAACCGGGTTGAGCTCCTACGAGCAGTACTTC CSATGLSSYEQYF 13 - - TRBJ2-7 TRBV20-1
TGTGCTCCCCCCGGCTTAAGGCCCCTCCACTTT CAPPGLRPLHF 11 - - TRBJ1-6 TRBV30
TGTGCCAGCAGCTTAGGGTCGAGCTCCTACAATGAGCAGTTCTTC CASSLGSSSYNEQFF 15 - many TRBJ2-1 TRBV7-3
TGTGCCAGCAGTCCCCTTGGACAGCCGAGGTGGTCAGATTTT CASSPLGQPRWSDF 14 - - TRBJ2-3 TRBV12-3/TRBV12-4
TGTGCCAGCAGCTTAGAGGGCAGCTCCTACGAGCAGTACTTC CASSLEGSSYEQYF 14 - - TRBJ2-7 TRBV11-3
TGTGCCAGTAAGGTCGGAGATTTTAGCACAGATACGCAGTATTTT CASKVGDFSTDTQYF 15 - hyperexpanded TRBJ2-3 TRBV19
TGTGCCAGTAGTATTTTACCAGCGGGAGTAGGCAATGAGCAGTTCTTC CASSILPAGVGNEQFF 16 TRBD2 - TRBJ2-1 TRBV19
TGTGCCAGCAGCGCCGGACAGGGGGCGGGGAATGAGCAGTTCTTC CASSAGQGAGNEQFF 15 TRBD1 - TRBJ2-1 TRBV6-1
TGTGCCAGCAGTTCCGGACAGGGCGGGACCGGGGAGCTGTTTTTT CASSSGQGGTGELFF 15 TRBD1 few TRBJ2-2 TRBV28
TGTGCCAGCAGCCCCGGGACAGAGCAGTTCTTC CASSPGTEQFF 11 - - TRBJ2-1 TRBV7-6
TGCGCCAGCAGCACGGGGGGCTCATACTATGGCTACACCTTC CASSTGGSYYGYTF 14 - - TRBJ1-2 TRBV5-1
TGTGCCAGCAGTTTATCCCCCCCAGGATCCCATGAGCAGTTCTTC CASSLSPPGSHEQFF 15 - many TRBJ2-1 TRBV28
TGTGCCAGCACCCTGAGGACAGTTTTTCGAGCAAACACTGAAGCTTTCTTT CASTLRTVFRANTEAFF 17 - many TRBJ1-1 TRBV2
TGTGCCAGCAGTGACCCCGGGACAGCCTACACTGAAGCTTTCTTT CASSDPGTAYTEAFF 15 TRBD1 - TRBJ1-1 TRBV6-1
TGTGCCAGCAGCCAGGTGGACGAGCAGTACTTC CASSQVDEQYF 11 - many TRBJ2-7 TRBV3-1
TGTGCCAGCAGCTCCCGCATAAACTCCTATAATTCACCCCTCCACTTT CASSSRINSYNSPLHF 16 - many TRBJ1-6 TRBV5-5